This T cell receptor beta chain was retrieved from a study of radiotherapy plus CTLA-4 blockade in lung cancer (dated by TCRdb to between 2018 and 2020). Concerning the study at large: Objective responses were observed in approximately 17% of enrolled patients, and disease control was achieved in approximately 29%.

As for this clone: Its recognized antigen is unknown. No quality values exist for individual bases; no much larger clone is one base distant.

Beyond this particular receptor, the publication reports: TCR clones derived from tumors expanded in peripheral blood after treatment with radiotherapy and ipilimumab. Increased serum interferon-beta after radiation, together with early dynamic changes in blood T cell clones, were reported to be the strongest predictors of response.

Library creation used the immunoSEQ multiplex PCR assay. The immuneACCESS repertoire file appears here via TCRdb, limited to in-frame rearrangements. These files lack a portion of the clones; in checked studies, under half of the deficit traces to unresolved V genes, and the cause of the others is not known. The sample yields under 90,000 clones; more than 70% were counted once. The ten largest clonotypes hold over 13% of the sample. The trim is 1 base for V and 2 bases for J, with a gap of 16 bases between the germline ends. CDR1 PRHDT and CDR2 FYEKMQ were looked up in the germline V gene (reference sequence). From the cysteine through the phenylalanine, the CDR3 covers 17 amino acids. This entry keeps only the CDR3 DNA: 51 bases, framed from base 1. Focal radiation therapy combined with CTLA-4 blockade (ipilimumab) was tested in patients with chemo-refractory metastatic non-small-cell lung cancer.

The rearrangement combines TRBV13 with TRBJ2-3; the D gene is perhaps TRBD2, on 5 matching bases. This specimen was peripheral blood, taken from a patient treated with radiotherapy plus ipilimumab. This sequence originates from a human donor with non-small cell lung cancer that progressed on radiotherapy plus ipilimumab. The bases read TGTGCCAGCAGCTTAGTTGGCGCCGGACTCCACACAGATACGCAGTATTTT. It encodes CASSLVGAGLHTDTQYF. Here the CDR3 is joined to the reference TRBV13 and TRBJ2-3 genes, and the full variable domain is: AAGVIQSPRHLIKEKRETATLKCYPIPRHDTVYWYQQGPGQDPQFLISFYEKMQSDKGSIPDRFSAQQFSDYHSELNMSSLELGDSALYFCASSLVGAGLHTDTQYFGPGTRLTVL.